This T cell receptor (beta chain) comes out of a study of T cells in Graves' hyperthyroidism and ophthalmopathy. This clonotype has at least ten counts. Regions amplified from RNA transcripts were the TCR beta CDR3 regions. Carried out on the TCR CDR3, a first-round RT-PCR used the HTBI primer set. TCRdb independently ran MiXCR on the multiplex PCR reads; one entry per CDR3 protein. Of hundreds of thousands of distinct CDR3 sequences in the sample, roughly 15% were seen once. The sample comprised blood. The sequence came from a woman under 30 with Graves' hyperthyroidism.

This CDR3 is CASSSPPPSGRYNEQFF. The CDR3 bases are TGTGCCAGCAGTTCCCCCCCACCTAGCGGGAGGTACAATGAGCAGTTCTTC. The rearrangement links TRBV27 to TRBJ2-1, with TRBD2 matching over 11 bases. This CDR3 is 17 amino acids long. After removal of 4 bases from V and 4 bases from J, the junction contained 9 bases not matched to a gene. Germline V gives CDR1 MNHEY, CDR2 SMNVEV (reference sequence).